Listed below are T cell receptor beta chains from one sample, sequenced in a study of T cell changes during pregnancy in multiple sclerosis. Measured with immunoSEQ multiplex PCR; TCRdb has only the in-frame clones, and not every one. The data hold over 25,000 clones, with 89% observed a single time. The sequences come from CD8+ T cells from peripheral blood mononuclear cells, collected in the third trimester of pregnancy. These receptors all come from a female donor with multiple sclerosis, enrolled in a pregnancy study. CDR3s include the opening cysteine and the closing phenylalanine or tryptophan. A D gene is named only where the DNA matches it firmly. Clone size is stated in some rows and not others, as once, few, many or a class when expanded.

d_call j_call clone_size v_call cdr3_nt cdr3_aa
. TRBJ1-5 . TRBV6-5 TGTGCCAGCGGGCCAAATCAGCCCCAGCATTTT CASGPNQPQHF
. TRBJ2-2 . TRBV4-1 TGCGCCACCTCGGCTAGCGCCCGGGGCACCGGGGAGCTGTTTTTT CATSASARGTGELFF
. TRBJ2-7 . TRBV9 TGTGCCAGCAGCGTAGGATCGGAGCTCGGCTACGAGCAGTACTTC CASSVGSELGYEQYF
TRBD2 TRBJ2-3 . TRBV27 TGTGCCAGCTGCCCCTATATACGACTAGCGGATCCCACAGATACGCAGTATTTT CASCPYIRLADPTDTQYF
TRBD2 TRBJ2-7 once TRBV6-6 TGTGCCAGCAGTTACTCGCATAGCGGGGGGACCTACGAGCAGTACTTC CASSYSHSGGTYEQYF
. TRBJ2-5 . TRBV7-8 TGTGCCAGCAGCCCTGTTGGACTCTCACAAGAGACCCAGTACTTC CASSPVGLSQETQYF
. TRBJ1-5 . TRBV6-6 TGTGCCAGCAGTTACTCGAGAGGGGGAAATCAGCCCCAGCATTTT CASSYSRGGNQPQHF
. TRBJ1-2 . TRBV2 TGTGCCCAGCAGGGGAACAATGGCTACACCTTC CAQQGNNGYTF
. TRBJ1-2 medium-sized TRBV11-2 TGTGCCAGCAGCTTCGGACAGCACCTGACTAACTATGGCTACACCTTC CASSFGQHLTNYGYTF
. TRBJ1-5 . TRBV6-5 TGTGCCAGCAGAGACACGGTTGATCAGCCCCAGCATTTT CASRDTVDQPQHF
TRBD2 TRBJ2-3 . TRBV27 TGTGCCAGCAGTCTCCCGGGGACTAGCGGGCGCGATACGCAGTATTTT CASSLPGTSGRDTQYF
. TRBJ2-7 few TRBV27 TGTGCCAGCAGTCCACTCCCGCAGGGCGCCTACGAGCAGTACTTC CASSPLPQGAYEQYF
TRBD1 TRBJ2-3 . TRBV27 TGTGCCAGCAGCCTGACAGGGGGCAGGGCAGATACGCAGTATTTT CASSLTGGRADTQYF
TRBD1 TRBJ1-4 . TRBV27 TGTGCCAGCACCTTTAAAGGTGGACAGGGTTGGGAAAAACTGTTTTTT CASTFKGGQGWEKLFF
. TRBJ2-1 . TRBV27 TGTGCCAGCAGCCACAGGGTGGGAAATGAGCAGTTCTTC CASSHRVGNEQFF
TRBD2 TRBJ2-7 . TRBV27 TGTGCCAGCCCCCGACTAGCGGGGGTGTTATACGAGCAGTACTTC CASPRLAGVLYEQYF
TRBD2 TRBJ2-7 few TRBV7-9 TGTGCCAGCAGTCCTCCCGGGACTACCAGCTCCTACGAGCAGTACTTC CASSPPGTTSSYEQYF
TRBD2 TRBJ2-1 . TRBV7-3 TGTGCCAGCAGCCTAGGGACTAGTGAATACAATGAGCAGTTCTTC CASSLGTSEYNEQFF
. TRBJ2-1 . TRBV12-5 TGTGCTAGTGGTTTGGGACAGTACAATGAGCAGTTCTTC CASGLGQYNEQFF
TRBD1 TRBJ1-1 . TRBV4-1 TGCGCCAGCAGCCTACGGACAGGGGGCCTTGAAGCTTTCTTT CASSLRTGGLEAFF
. TRBJ1-2 . TRBV9 TGTGCCAGCAGCCGAGCAGGGGTTAACTATGGCTACACCTTC CASSRAGVNYGYTF
. TRBJ1-6 . TRBV2 TGTGCCAGCAGTGAAGGGGCACTAGATAATTCACCCCTCCACTTT CASSEGALDNSPLHF
TRBD2 TRBJ2-1 . TRBV2 TGTGCCAGCAGCCCTATGACTAGCGGGAGCCTCTCCCCCTATGAGCAGTTCTTC CASSPMTSGSLSPYEQFF
TRBD1 TRBJ1-2 . TRBV7-9 TGTGCCAGCAGCATACGGACAGGGCTGGATGGCTACACCTTC CASSIRTGLDGYTF
. TRBJ1-2 . TRBV7-6 TGTGCCAGCAGCTTGGGACACAGGGATCAAAACTATGGCTACACCTTC CASSLGHRDQNYGYTF
. TRBJ1-1 . TRBV7-2 TGTGCCAGCAGCTCCACAGGGTACACTGAAGCTTTCTTT CASSSTGYTEAFF
. TRBJ2-1 . TRBV4-1 TGCGCCAGCAGCCAATTAGGTAGGGGGGGTACCTACAATGAGCAGTTCTTC CASSQLGRGGTYNEQFF
. TRBJ1-1 few TRBV20-1 TGCAGTGCTAGAACAGGCGAAGCTTTCTTT CSARTGEAFF
TRBD2 TRBJ2-1 . TRBV7-2 TGTGCCAGCAGACTCGTCCCGGGACTAAGCATTTACAATGAGCAGTTCTTC CASRLVPGLSIYNEQFF
TRBD2 TRBJ2-3 . TRBV6-6 TGTGCCAGCAGTTACTCGCTGGGGGGGGATACGCAGTATTTT CASSYSLGGDTQYF
. TRBJ2-7 . TRBV7-8 TGTGCCAGCAGCTTAGTACAGGGCGTCTCCTACGAGCAGTACTTC CASSLVQGVSYEQYF
. TRBJ1-2 . TRBV2 TGTGCCAGCAGTGAAGGGAGGGCCAACCACTATGGCTACACCTTC CASSEGRANHYGYTF
TRBD2 TRBJ2-7 . TRBV5-5 TGTGCCAGCAGCTTACGTCTAGCGGGAGTCTCTTGGTCGTACGAGCAGTACTTC CASSLRLAGVSWSYEQYF
TRBD1 TRBJ1-6 . TRBV6-5 TGTGCCAGCAGTTACTCGACAGGGTGGACTTCACCCCTCCACTTT CASSYSTGWTSPLHF
. TRBJ2-2 . TRBV2 . CASSENPARRAGELFF
. TRBJ1-1 . TRBV7-8 TGTGCCAGCAGCTCAAGCGGGGGGGCAGGGACGGCTTTCTTT CASSSSGGAGTAFF
TRBD1 TRBJ1-3 . TRBV19 TGTGCCAGTAGTATGGCAACAGGGACAGGAATAAACACCATATATTTT CASSMATGTGINTIYF
. TRBJ1-2 once TRBV4-1 TGCGCCAGCAGCCAAGATCTATATGAGGGTTTCGGAGGCACCTTC CASSQDLYEGFGGTF
TRBD1 TRBJ2-3 . TRBV5-4 TGTGCCAGCAGCTACGGACAGGGGGCAGCAGATACGCAGTATTTT CASSYGQGAADTQYF
. TRBJ2-1 once TRBV11-2 TGTGCCAGCAGCCCTTACTTGTTCTCCTACAATGAGCAGTTCTTC CASSPYLFSYNEQFF